This passage covers 29 T cell receptor beta chains from one sample sequenced in a study of blood T cells in healthy people across ages. With a J-beta primer mix and a sample-barcoded 5' primer, a second PCR ran about 7 to 12 cycles. TCRdb reprocessed the 5' RACE reads via MiXCR and lists one record per CDR3 protein. The sample shows some 1.6 million distinct CDR3 sequences, roughly 32% of them seen only once. Sequenced material: blood. The receptors shown here come from a woman aged 25 to 39 in good health.

J is TRBJ1-2 and V is TRBV27; D is unclear. This CDR3 comprises 11 residues. From germline, CDR1 is MNHEY and CDR2 SMNVEV (reference sequence). Between the trimmed V and J ends, which lost 8 bases and 4 bases, there was a span of 8 bases. CDR3 coding DNA: TGTGCCAGCGGAGAAGGCTATGGCTACACCTTC. Amino acid sequence: CASGEGYGYTF.

This clonotype was seen a few times. The chain employs TRBV4-1 and TRBJ1-2, with D unclear. This CDR3 comprises 15 residues. V lost 0 bases, J lost 4 bases, and 12 bases lay in between. The germline V gene has CDR1 MGHRA and CDR2 YSYEKL. CDR3 nucleotides: TGCGCCAGCAGCCAAGATGAGGGCGGGATCTATGGCTACACCTTC. Its translation: CASSQDEGGIYGYTF.

This clonotype has a handful of counts. V and J are TRBV12-5 and TRBJ1-2; D gene ambiguous. Germline V CDR1 and CDR2: LGHNT, FRNRAP. This CDR3 is built from 12 residues. Trimming pared 1 base from V and 6 bases from J, leaving 6 bases between. Written as DNA, the CDR3 is TGTGCTAGTGGTTTGGGGGCTAATGGCTACACCTTC. The encoded protein is CASGLGANGYTF.

This clonotype was seen a few times. The gene calls are TRBV12-3 or TRBV12-4 and TRBJ2-5; 8 positions match TRBD2. This CDR3 is built from 17 residues. The J segment lost 1 base and the V segment lost 3 bases, leaving 10 bases of the junction unmatched. DNA for the CDR3: TGTGCCAGCAGTTTTCTTGGGAAAGCGGGGGCCCAAGAGACCCAGTACTTC. Translating gives CASSFLGKAGAQETQYF.

The chain is built from TRBV2 and TRBJ1-5; 7 nucleotides align to TRBD1. V was clipped by 4 bases and J by 3 bases; unmatched bases: 6. There are 15 residues in the CDR3. Germline-derived CDR1 and CDR2 are SNHLY and FYNNEI. Written as DNA, the CDR3 is TGTGCCAGCAGTGGGGAACAGGGGTACAATCAGCCCCAGCATTTT. Its translation is CASSGEQGYNQPQHF.

This rearrangement joins TRBV5-1 to TRBJ2-1; 8 bases map to TRBD2. The CDR3 contains 15 residues. CDR1 SGHRS and CDR2 YFSETQ come from the germline V gene. The V gene end was trimmed by 2 bases and the J gene end by 9 bases; junction bases not matched to a gene: 10. CDR3 bases: TGCGCCAGCAGCTTCATAGCGGGGCCAGGAGGTGAGCAGTTCTTC. Residues: CASSFIAGPGGEQFF.

The chain joins TRBV7-6 to TRBJ2-2; D uncertain. The CDR3 runs 13 residues. Looked up from germline, CDR1 is SGHVS and CDR2 is FNYEAQ. V was clipped by 5 bases and J by 6 bases, with 10 bases between them. CDR3 bases: TGTGCCAGCAGCGGAGTGGGCCCCGGGGAGCTGTTTTTT. This gives the protein CASSGVGPGELFF.

Concerning this clonotype: One junction end disagrees with the germline gene, perhaps due to a read error. V gene TRBV29-1 combines with J gene TRBJ2-7, with 7 positions matching TRBD1. The CDR3 is 11 residues long. From germline, CDR1 is SQVTM and CDR2 ANQGSEA. CDR3: CSVTGSYEQHF. CDR3 nucleotide sequence: TGCAGCGTGACAGGGTCCTACGAGCAGCACTTC.

The chain recombines TRBV15 with TRBJ2-1; TRBD2 agrees at 8 bases. Germline trimming cut 5 bases from V and 10 bases from J; bases unmatched to any gene: 19. This CDR3 spans 17 amino acids. The germline CDR1 and CDR2 sequences are LNHNV and YYDKDF (reference sequence). CDR3 amino acids: CATSEGGSGGIPGEQFF. CDR3 nucleotides: TGTGCCACCAGCGAGGGGGGCAGCGGGGGTATCCCCGGAGAGCAGTTCTTC.

This clonotype showed up just a few times. This chain uses TRBV20-1 with TRBJ2-7, with TRBD2 matching 11 bases. This CDR3 comprises 14 residues. J was trimmed by 0 bases and V by 6 bases; bases with no gene match: 4. Germline V gives CDR1 DFQATT, CDR2 SNEGSKA (reference sequence). The chain's CDR3 is CSAYGLAGSYEQYF. The CDR3 DNA follows: TGCAGTGCCTACGGACTAGCGGGCTCCTACGAGCAGTACTTC.

Notes on this clonotype: A much larger clone differs from this one at a single base, so this may be a read error. The chain is built from TRBV12-3 or TRBV12-4 and TRBJ2-1; no firm D call. The CDR3 totals 14 residues. V was trimmed by 10 bases and J by 6 bases, leaving 19 bases between them. The CDR3 DNA reads as TGTGCCAACAATTCCCCAAGGCTAGTCAATGAGCAGTTCTTC. It is translated as CANNSPRLVNEQFF.

This clonotype has more than one count but fewer than ten. The V gene is TRBV9, the J gene TRBJ2-1; 9 bases are a match to TRBD2. Germline V gene data show CDR1 as SGDLS and CDR2 as YYNGEE. The CDR3 is 17 residues long. Germline trimming cut 2 bases from V and 5 bases from J; bases unmatched to any gene: 11. The CDR3 DNA follows: TGTGCCAGCAGCGTGCCCCGGGCTAGCGGGGAAAACAATGAGCAGTTCTTC. Its protein product is CASSVPRASGENNEQFF.

CDR3 coding DNA: TGTGCCAGCAGCTCGGGCGGAAGACCAGATTCACCCCTCCACTTT. This encodes CASSSGGRPDSPLHF. The J gene is TRBJ1-6, the V gene TRBV7-2; no clear D gene. In germline, CDR1 is SGHTA, CDR2 FQGNSA. CDR3 size: 15 residues. The V gene lost 4 bases and the J gene lost 8 bases, with 15 bases spanning the gap.

This clonotype was seen only a few times. The V call is TRBV10-2, the J call TRBJ2-1; maybe TRBD2 (6 bases). V lost 3 bases, J lost 5 bases, and 11 bases lay in between. Germline lookup yields CDR1 WSHSY and CDR2 SAAADI. This CDR3 comprises 14 residues. CDR3 loop: CASSESGDHNEQFF. The CDR3 DNA reads as TGCGCCAGCAGTGAATCGGGGGATCACAATGAGCAGTTCTTC.

There are a few counts of this clonotype. The rearrangement uses TRBV7-2 and TRBJ2-1; D remains unclear. Germline loops: CDR1 SGHTA, CDR2 FQGNSA. The CDR3 contains 14 residues. The V end was cut by 4 bases, the J end by 5 bases, with 12 bases between. In DNA form, the CDR3 reads TGTGCCAGCAGCTCCCTGGACCACAACAATGAGCAGTTCTTC. It is translated as CASSSLDHNNEQFF.

The rearrangement links TRBV28 to TRBJ2-2, with 10 bases aligning to TRBD2. The CDR3 runs 16 residues. Trimming at V came to 1 base and at J to 3 bases, leaving 2 bases not matched to a gene. Germline values: CDR1 MDHEN, CDR2 SYDVKM. In nucleotides, the CDR3 is TGTGCCAGCAGTTTATCGGGACTAGCGTACACCGGGGAGCTGTTTTTT. Its translation: CASSLSGLAYTGELFF.

The chain carries TRBV5-1 and TRBJ1-1; D gene unclear. V was trimmed by 4 bases and J by 1 base, leaving 14 bases between them. The CDR3 covers 15 residues. CDR1 and CDR2 from the germline V gene are SGHRS and YFSETQ. The CDR3 bases are TGCGCCAGCAGCCCCGGCGGGGTAAGGAACACTGAAGCTTTCTTT. Amino acid sequence: CASSPGGVRNTEAFF.

The sample holds a few counts of this clonotype. The chain links TRBV10-3 to TRBJ1-4, with 8 bases lining up with TRBD1. Germline CDR1 reads ENHRY; CDR2 reads SYGVKD. The CDR3 totals 16 residues. The trim removed 0 bases at V and 5 bases at J, leaving 5 bases unmatched. In DNA, the CDR3 is TGTGCCATCAGTGAGTCTGGGCCAGGGGGCAATGAAAAACTGTTTTTT. Its protein product is CAISESGPGGNEKLFF.

This clonotype was seen a handful of times. The rearrangement uses TRBV19 and TRBJ2-5; 7 bases align to TRBD2. The tail of the sequence fits TRBJ2-7 better, so the J call may be wrong. CDR1 and CDR2 from the germline V gene are LNHDA and SQIVND (reference sequence). This CDR3 comprises 15 residues. The CDR3 sequence is CASSARDSGGHEQYF. For the CDR3, the DNA is TGTGCCAGTAGTGCACGGGACTCGGGAGGACACGAGCAGTACTTC.

In regard to this clonotype: One end of the junction fails to match germline, which may point to a read error. The V call is TRBV29-1, the J call TRBJ2-1; 11 nucleotides align to TRBD2. Germline CDR1 reads SQVTM; CDR2 reads ANQGSEA. The CDR3 extends over 19 amino acids. The CDR3 DNA reads TGCAGCGCCCATATCTCGGGACTAGCGGAACGGATCTCCCACAATGAGCAGTTCTTC. Translating gives CSAHISGLAERISHNEQFF.

This clonotype came up a few times. CDR3 protein: CASSWGAGEQYF. CDR3 DNA: TGTGCCAGCAGCTGGGGAGCGGGAGAGCAGTACTTC. J is TRBJ2-7 and V is TRBV7-9, with TRBD2 identical over 7 bases. The ends lost 4 bases at V and 7 bases at J; junction bases unmatched: 4. The CDR3 has 12 residues. Germline CDR1 SEHNR, CDR2 FQNEAQ (reference sequence).

This clonotype showed up just a few times. CDR3 region: CASSNYSNQPQHF. CDR3 DNA sequence: TGTGCCAGCTCAAATTACAGCAATCAGCCCCAGCATTTT. The rearrangement joins TRBV18 to TRBJ1-5, with unresolved D. This CDR3 comprises 13 residues. The V gene's germline CDR1 is KGHSH and CDR2 LQKENI. V was shortened by 5 bases and J by 1 base, with 6 bases between the two germline ends. Full variable domain (outside the CDR3, taken from reference TRBV18 and TRBJ1-5): NAGVMQNPRHLVRRRGQEARLRCSPMKGHSHVYWYRQLPEEGLKFMVYLQKENIIDESGMPKERFSAEFPKEGPSILRIQQVVRGDSAAYFCASSNYSNQPQHFGDGTRLSIL.

This clonotype has only a few counts. The CDR3 DNA sequence: TGTGCCAGCAGCCAAAGCGGGACTCCCCTTCTCACAGATACGCAGTATTTT. Protein sequence: CASSQSGTPLLTDTQYF. The V gene is TRBV3-1, the J gene TRBJ2-3, with 7 bases identical to TRBD2. The trim removed 2 bases at V and 2 bases at J, leaving 10 bases unmatched. Germline CDR1 is LGHDT and CDR2 is YNNKEL (reference sequence). The CDR3 contains 17 residues.

Concerning this clonotype itself: This may be a read error: a much more frequent sequence differs by one nucleotide. The chain combines TRBV10-3 with TRBJ1-2; D possibly corresponds to TRBD1 (6 bases). Germline V lookup: CDR1 ENHRY, CDR2 SYGVKD. The CDR3 is 12 amino acids. Trimming shortened V by 6 bases and J by 8 bases, and 13 bases separated the two germline ends. The CDR3 bases are TGTGCCATCAGGGGGGACACAAGCGGCTACACCTTC. Translated, it gives CAIRGDTSGYTF.

For the CDR3, the DNA is TGTGCCAGCAGTTACGGGACAGGGGGAGCGCATGAGCAGTTCTTC. Translation: CASSYGTGGAHEQFF. This rearrangement joins TRBV6-2 or TRBV6-3 to TRBJ2-1, with 11 bases aligning to TRBD1. The J segment lost 8 bases and the V segment lost 2 bases, leaving 5 bases of the junction unmatched. The CDR3 spans 15 residues. The germline gives CDR1 MNHEY, CDR2 SVGEGT.

The gene calls are TRBV7-8 and TRBJ1-6; tentatively, D is TRBD1 (5 bases). V lost 5 bases and J 0 bases, leaving 14 bases between the germline ends. The CDR3 sequence is 17 residues long. Germline assignment: CDR1 SGHVS and CDR2 FQNEAQ. In DNA, the CDR3 is TGTGCCAGCAGCCCTGGGACGGCGAGCTCCTATAATTCACCCCTCCACTTT. This translates into CASSPGTASSYNSPLHF.

The rearrangement uses TRBV6-5 and TRBJ2-3; D unclear. V lost 7 bases to trimming and J lost 0 bases, with 8 bases between them. CDR1 MNHEY and CDR2 SVGAGI come from the germline V gene. The CDR3 loop spans 13 amino acids. The CDR3 bases are TGTGCCAGCAATTATGGTAGCACAGATACGCAGTATTTT. As protein: CASNYGSTDTQYF.

The gene calls are TRBV7-8 and TRBJ1-1, with 9 bases fitting TRBD1. Germline V gene sequence: CDR1 SGHVS, CDR2 FQNEAQ. With 5 bases clipped from V and 7 bases from J, the junction kept 17 bases outside the gene matches. The CDR3 contains 17 residues. CDR3 in amino acids: CASSHWTGVEVLYEAFF. CDR3 bases: TGTGCCAGCAGCCACTGGACAGGGGTAGAGGTTCTCTATGAAGCTTTCTTT.

The V and J genes are TRBV20-1 and TRBJ2-3, with 13 bases matching TRBD2. The CDR3 length is 17 residues. Germline CDR1 is DFQATT and CDR2 is SNEGSKA (reference sequence). The ends lost 4 bases at V and 0 bases at J; junction bases unmatched: 7. For the CDR3, the DNA is TGCAGTGCTAATGGACTAGCGGGGGAACCTAGCACAGATACGCAGTATTTT. Its protein is CSANGLAGEPSTDTQYF.